This entry lists 28 T cell receptor beta chains sequenced from one sample in a study of a mutant IDH1 vaccine in newly diagnosed glioma. The time point is: week 23, last vaccination. Vaccination comprised doses that each held 300 ug of mutant IDH1 20-mer peptide, plus topical imiquimod. No antigen is known for these receptors. Assay used: immunoSEQ multiplex PCR; TCRdb lists only in-frame clones, some missing. Altogether roughly 51,000 clones are present, roughly 81% being singletons, with the ten largest covering roughly 8.1%. Sequences were derived from PBMCs, sampled from a glioma patient whose treatment included an IDH1 peptide vaccine. The receptors were sampled from a woman aged 40-49 years with glioma. Some clones in this sample may be carry-over from other donors' samples.

V usage is TRBV10-2 and J usage is TRBJ2-7, with 9 bases lining up with TRBD2. The ends lost 2 bases at V and 3 bases at J; junction bases unmatched: 5. CDR1 is WSHSY and CDR2 is SAAADI in the germline V gene. The length of the CDR3 is 15 residues. The chain's CDR3 is CASSEASGARYEQYF. DNA of the CDR3: TGCGCCAGCAGTGAGGCTAGCGGGGCCCGCTACGAGCAGTACTTC.

There are a few counts of this clone. The V and J genes are TRBV2 and TRBJ2-5; 9 bases match TRBD2. The trim removed 5 bases at V and 4 bases at J, leaving 8 bases unmatched. CDR1 is SNHLY, CDR2 FYNNEI, per germline. The CDR3 is 15 amino acids. The CDR3 loop reads CASSPGLAFGETQYF. DNA for the CDR3: TGTGCCAGCAGTCCGGGACTAGCTTTCGGAGAGACCCAGTACTTC.

The chain joins TRBV4-3 to TRBJ1-1; D unresolved. CDR1 and CDR2 (germline): LGHNA, YSLEER. The CDR3 runs 14 residues. The ends were cut back, 1 base at V and 2 bases at J, with 8 bases in the middle. CDR3 loop: CASSQGLGNTEAFF. CDR3 nucleotides: TGCGCCAGCAGCCAAGGGCTGGGTAACACTGAAGCTTTCTTT.

The gene calls are TRBV19 and TRBJ2-3; 9 nucleotides line up with TRBD1. The CDR3 has 16 residues. CDR1 LNHDA and CDR2 SQIVND come from the germline V gene (reference sequence). V lost 4 bases, J lost 0 bases, and 5 bases stayed unmatched. CDR3 residues: CASSTYRGPSTDTQYF. The CDR3 coding sequence is TGTGCCAGTAGTACTTACAGGGGGCCGAGCACAGATACGCAGTATTTT.

The chain links TRBV10-3 to TRBJ1-4; unclear D gene. Germline loops: CDR1 ENHRY, CDR2 SYGVKD. CDR3 length: 12 residues. The V end was cut by 11 bases, the J end by 4 bases, with 11 bases between. The CDR3 DNA is TGTGCCGTCTCATTGGATAATGAAAAACTGTTTTTT. Translated: CAVSLDNEKLFF.

On this clone: A far more abundant clone sits one base away, making this likely a read error. J is TRBJ2-7 and V is TRBV5-6; 7 bases line up with TRBD1. This CDR3 spans 13 amino acids. Trimming took 4 bases from V and 3 from J; bases not matched to a gene: 4. The germline CDR1 and CDR2 sequences are SGHDT and YYEEEE. CDR3: CASSLGQVYEQYF. Here the CDR3 DNA reads TGTGCCAGCAGCCTAGGACAGGTCTACGAGCAGTACTTC.

This sequence joins TRBV13 and TRBJ2-3; tentative D call: TRBD2 (7 bases). This CDR3 contains 16 residues. Trimming removed 6 bases at V and 0 bases at J, with 16 bases between. Germline-derived CDR1 and CDR2 are PRHDT and FYEKMQ (reference sequence). The CDR3: CASSSFGGPSTDTQYF. CDR3 DNA sequence: TGTGCCAGCAGTTCTTTCGGGGGGCCTAGCACAGATACGCAGTATTTT. The full variable domain, completed using reference TRBV13 and TRBJ2-3, is AAGVIQSPRHLIKEKRETATLKCYPIPRHDTVYWYQQGPGQDPQFLISFYEKMQSDKGSIPDRFSAQQFSDYHSELNMSSLELGDSALYFCASSSFGGPSTDTQYFGPGTRLTVL.

V usage is TRBV4-1 and J usage is TRBJ1-2; 8 positions match TRBD1. The CDR3 length is 15 residues. The junction had 8 bases not matched to a gene; V was cut back by 2 bases and J by 6 bases. Germline V gives CDR1 MGHRA, CDR2 YSYEKL. CDR3 nucleotide sequence: TGCGCCAGCAGCCAACCCGGGACAGGAGGGAATGGCTACACCTTC. It codes for CASSQPGTGGNGYTF.

The V call is TRBV4-3, the J call TRBJ2-7; 7 bases are a match to TRBD1. This CDR3 region has 16 residues. Trimming removed 0 bases from V and 0 bases from J; junction bases left unmatched: 5. Germline V gene data show CDR1 as LGHNA and CDR2 as YSLEER. The CDR3, as DNA: TGCGCCAGCAGCCAAGATCTGGACAGGAGCTCCTACGAGCAGTACTTC. Protein product: CASSQDLDRSSYEQYF.

V is TRBV2 and J is TRBJ1-1; 10 bases agree with TRBD1. After removal of 10 bases from V and 1 base from J, the junction contained 9 bases not matched to a gene. Per the germline V gene, CDR1 is SNHLY and CDR2 is FYNNEI. The CDR3 sequence is 15 residues long. CDR3 sequence (DNA): TGTGCCATCGGGACAGGGGTAATAGGGAACACTGAAGCTTTCTTT. Protein: CAIGTGVIGNTEAFF.

The J gene is TRBJ2-5, the V gene TRBV18; 10 bases match TRBD2. Germline loops: CDR1 KGHSH, CDR2 LQKENI. Trimming took 6 bases from V and 5 from J; bases not matched to a gene: 3. CDR3 length: 13 residues. For the CDR3, the DNA is TGTGCCAGCTCTCGGACTAGCGGCGAGACCCAGTACTTC. Its protein product is CASSRTSGETQYF. The complete variable domain, with remaining parts taken from reference TRBV18 and TRBJ2-5, reads NAGVMQNPRHLVRRRGQEARLRCSPMKGHSHVYWYRQLPEEGLKFMVYLQKENIIDESGMPKERFSAEFPKEGPSILRIQQVVRGDSAAYFCASSRTSGETQYFGPGTRLLVL.

The chain is built from TRBV30 and TRBJ1-2; D gene uncertain. V was clipped by 5 bases and J by 1 base, with 8 bases between them. The CDR3 runs to 12 residues. Germline V gene data show CDR1 as GTSNPN and CDR2 as SVGIG (reference sequence). CDR3 amino acids: CAWVKDNYGYTF. CDR3 nucleotides: TGTGCCTGGGTGAAGGATAACTATGGCTACACCTTC.

The chain is built from TRBV4-1 and TRBJ1-2; D gene ambiguous. Per germline, CDR1 MGHRA and CDR2 YSYEKL. The V end was cut by 4 bases, the J end by 6 bases, with 9 bases between. The CDR3 contains 12 residues. The CDR3 region has the DNA TGCGCCAGCAGCCGCCTCGGGAATGGCTACACCTTC. It yields the protein CASSRLGNGYTF.

The chain recombines TRBV9 with TRBJ1-1; D ambiguous. CDR1 and CDR2 from the germline V gene are SGDLS and YYNGEE. V was pared by 4 bases and J by 7 bases, with 14 bases between. This CDR3 is 13 amino acids long. The CDR3 protein is CASSPQPQYEAFF. Written as DNA, the CDR3 is TGTGCCAGCAGCCCTCAACCCCAATATGAAGCTTTCTTT.

The chain carries TRBV9 and TRBJ1-2, with D perhaps TRBD1 (5 bases). The germline CDR1 and CDR2 sequences are SGDLS and YYNGEE. The CDR3 runs 16 residues. V lost 0 bases, J lost 3 bases, and 15 bases lay in between. The CDR3 region has the DNA TGTGCCAGCAGCGTAGGCGACGGGGGGGGGTACTATGGCTACACCTTC. Its translation is CASSVGDGGGYYGYTF.

The chain carries TRBV25-1 and TRBJ1-2; no definite D call. The CDR3 has 15 amino acids. Germline loops: CDR1 MGHDK, CDR2 SYGVNS. Trimming removed 2 bases from V and 4 bases from J, with 14 bases in between. CDR3 nucleotides: TGTGCCAGCAGTGAAGTTGGCTCGAGGGCCTATGGCTACACCTTC. Its translation is CASSEVGSRAYGYTF.

Notes on this clone: Other DNA sequences in this specimen translate into the identical CDR3. The chain uses TRBV5-1 and TRBJ1-1; D remains ambiguous. The germline V and J ends were trimmed by 0 bases and 0 bases, with 6 bases remaining between them. Germline lookup yields CDR1 SGHRS and CDR2 YFSETQ. The CDR3 runs 14 residues. CDR3 DNA sequence: TGCGCCAGCAGCTTGGGGCAGATGAACACTGAAGCTTTCTTT. The encoded protein is CASSLGQMNTEAFF.

The chain employs TRBV4-3 and TRBJ1-4; maybe TRBD1 (5 bases). CDR1 LGHNA and CDR2 YSLEER come from the germline V gene. This CDR3 has 15 amino acids. Trimming removed 1 base from V and 3 bases from J, with 9 bases in between. The CDR3 region has the DNA TGCGCCAGCAGCCAAGTTTGGGGGTCTAATGAAAAACTGTTTTTT. This sequence encodes CASSQVWGSNEKLFF.

V is TRBV6-6 and J is TRBJ2-2; possible D gene TRBD2, 5 bases. There are 16 residues in the CDR3. Trimming took off 6 bases at V and 2 bases at J, with 16 bases between the two ends. Germline V gene data show CDR1 as MNHNY and CDR2 as SVGAGI (reference sequence). The CDR3 sequence: CASRLRIALNTGELFF. The CDR3 region has the DNA TGTGCCAGCAGACTCCGTATAGCGCTCAACACCGGGGAGCTGTTTTTT.

This CDR3 is CASSLSRASYNEQFF. The CDR3 DNA follows: TGTGCCAGCAGCTTGTCCAGGGCCTCCTACAATGAGCAGTTCTTC. The rearrangement uses TRBV5-4 and TRBJ2-1, with D possibly TRBD1 on 5 matching bases. Germline V gene data show CDR1 as SGHNT and CDR2 as YYREEE (reference sequence). The length of the CDR3 is 15 residues. Trimming pared 1 base from V and 0 bases from J, leaving 8 bases between.

V usage is TRBV19 and J usage is TRBJ1-4; TRBD1 aligns across 8 bases. CDR1 is LNHDA, CDR2 SQIVND, per germline (reference sequence). The CDR3 is made up of 17 amino acids. The trim removed 5 bases at V and 0 bases at J, leaving 8 bases unmatched. The CDR3 loop is CASSLLTGGATNEKLFF. CDR3 coding DNA: TGTGCCAGTAGTCTTCTCACAGGGGGGGCAACTAATGAAAAACTGTTTTTT.

CDR3 DNA sequence: TGTGCCTGGAGTGTTTGGACAGGTTCTAGAAACGAGCAGTACTTC. The encoded protein is CAWSVWTGSRNEQYF. This rearrangement joins TRBV30 to TRBJ2-7, with 7 bases lining up with TRBD1. The CDR3 is 15 amino acids. The germline gives CDR1 GTSNPN, CDR2 SVGIG (reference sequence). The ends lost 0 bases at V and 5 bases at J; junction bases unmatched: 10.

The chain is built from TRBV27 and TRBJ1-4; 8 bases fit TRBD1. V shed 3 bases and J 7 bases; nucleotides not matched to a gene: 7. Germline V gene sequence: CDR1 MNHEY, CDR2 SMNVEV (reference sequence). The CDR3 runs to 15 residues. CDR3 loop: CASSLRGRGREKLFF. For the CDR3, the DNA is TGTGCCAGCAGTTTGAGGGGCAGGGGGCGTGAAAAACTGTTTTTT. Full variable domain (remainder filled in from reference TRBV27 and TRBJ1-4): EAQVTQNPRYLITVTGKKLTVTCSQNMNHEYMSWYRQDPGLGLRQIYYSMNVEVTDKGDVPEGYKVSRKEKRNFPLILESPSPNQTSLYFCASSLRGRGREKLFFGSGTQLSVL.

This chain links TRBV7-9 with TRBJ2-3; tentative D call: TRBD2 (5 bases). The CDR3 extends over 15 amino acids. Per germline, CDR1 SEHNR and CDR2 FQNEAQ (reference sequence). The V and J ends lost 1 base and 5 bases respectively, with 13 bases between them. CDR3 region: CASSLDRTSIDTQYF. DNA of the CDR3: TGTGCCAGCAGCTTAGACCGTACTAGTATAGATACGCAGTATTTT.

The J gene is TRBJ2-3, the V gene TRBV14; 15 bases align to TRBD2. V lost 5 bases to trimming and J lost 4 bases; unmatched junction nucleotides: 7. Germline lookup yields CDR1 SGHDN and CDR2 FVKESK. The CDR3 consists of 17 residues. In DNA, the CDR3 is TGTGCCAGCAGCGGACTAGCGGGGGGGCAGTGGCCAGATACGCAGTATTTT. Amino acid sequence: CASSGLAGGQWPDTQYF.

In its sample, this clone was seen once. V usage is TRBV6-1 and J usage is TRBJ2-1, with D maybe TRBD2 (5 bases). CDR3 length: 13 residues. Trimming shortened V by 5 bases and J by 7 bases, and 12 bases separated the two germline ends. CDR1 is MNHNS, CDR2 SASEGT, per germline. CDR3 sequence reads: CASSRSRRNEQFF. Here the CDR3 DNA reads TGTGCCAGCAGTCGAAGTCGGAGGAATGAGCAGTTCTTC.

The V and J genes are TRBV2 and TRBJ2-3; no clear D. Germline V gives CDR1 SNHLY, CDR2 FYNNEI. V lost 0 bases, J lost 7 bases, and 5 bases lay in between. This CDR3 has 12 amino acids. The CDR3 loop reads CASSEARHTQYF. CDR3 coding DNA: TGTGCCAGCAGTGAAGCCCGCCATACGCAGTATTTT.

The chain combines TRBV18 with TRBJ2-7, with D hard to call. V lost 2 bases and J 2 bases, leaving 7 bases between the germline ends. CDR1 and CDR2 (germline): KGHSH, LQKENI. The CDR3 has 13 amino acids. CDR3 sequence reads: CASSPELTYEQYF. The CDR3 nucleotides are TGTGCCAGCTCACCAGAACTTACCTACGAGCAGTACTTC.